This T cell receptor (beta chain) appears in the sequencing data of a study of T cell responses to AZD1222 COVID-19 vaccine. On this clone itself: Its antigen is undetermined.

Libraries were prepared by immunoSEQ multiplex PCR; TCRdb keeps only in-frame clonotypes and omits some of them. The top ten hold around 5% of the sample, which has tens of thousands of clones, around 90% seen once. The CDR3 is 13 amino acids. The germline V gene encodes CDR1 LGHDT and CDR2 YNNKEL (reference sequence). With 1 base removed from V and 4 bases from J, the gap between germline ends came to 7 bases. General observations from the study: At baseline, just five to seven AZD1222 recipients tested seropositive. Clonal diversity was possibly underestimated, and white British individuals and females predominated among donors.

Sequencing was performed on peripheral blood, taken 28 days after the second AZD1222 dose. The V and J genes are TRBV3-1 (or the pseudogene TRBV3-2) and TRBJ2-5; D is perhaps TRBD2 (5 bases). This receptor was taken from an adult who received the AZD1222 COVID-19 vaccine. The CDR3 DNA follows: TGTGCCAGCAGCCAAGCTAGCCGAGAGACCCAGTACTTC. Its translation: CASSQASRETQYF.